A selection of T cell receptor beta chains follows, all from one sample in a study of radiotherapy plus CTLA-4 blockade in lung cancer. Libraries were prepared by immunoSEQ multiplex PCR; TCRdb keeps only in-frame clonotypes and omits some of them. This sample has over 100,000 clones, with roughly 86% found just once. The starting material was peripheral blood, obtained from a patient treated with radiotherapy plus ipilimumab. The receptors derive from a human donor with non-small cell lung cancer that progressed on radiotherapy plus ipilimumab. Some clones in this sample may be carry-over from other donors' samples. CDR3s include the opening cysteine and the closing phenylalanine or tryptophan. A D gene is named only where the DNA matches it firmly. Not all rows give a size; the values are once, few, many and, for expanded clones, a class.

D	V	size	J	CDR3	DNA
TRBD1	TRBV6-6	NA	TRBJ1-5	CASSFGTGVQPQHF	TGTGCCAGCAGCTTCGGGACAGGGGTTCAGCCCCAGCATTTT
NA	TRBV2	NA	TRBJ2-5	CASSRSRGYQETQYF	TGTGCCAGCAGCAGGAGCCGAGGGTACCAAGAGACCCAGTACTTC
TRBD1	TRBV2	NA	TRBJ1-4	CASSTGGATNEKLFF	TGTGCCAGCAGCACAGGGGGGGCAACTAATGAAAAACTGTTTTTT
TRBD1	TRBV6-1	NA	TRBJ2-7	CASRKGQAYEQYF	TGTGCCAGCAGGAAGGGACAGGCCTACGAGCAGTACTTC
NA	TRBV6-5	NA	TRBJ2-1	CASSYSSSYNEQFF	TGTGCCAGCAGTTACTCGAGCTCCTACAATGAGCAGTTCTTC
TRBD1	TRBV5-6	once	TRBJ1-4	CASSLLTGTGLNEKLFF	TGTGCCAGCAGCTTGTTGACCGGGACAGGGTTGAATGAAAAACTGTTTTTT
NA	TRBV6-5	NA	TRBJ2-5	CASSRGRTGRETQYF	TGTGCCAGCAGTCGGGGACGTACGGGTCGAGAGACCCAGTACTTC
TRBD2	TRBV19	NA	TRBJ2-1	CASSISSRAGGLREQFF	TGTGCCAGTAGTATATCCTCCCGAGCGGGGGGGCTGCGTGAGCAGTTCTTC
NA	TRBV2	NA	TRBJ1-1	CASLPTDNTEAFF	TGTGCCAGCCTGCCCACAGATAACACTGAAGCTTTCTTT
NA	TRBV7-9	NA	TRBJ1-1	CASSLMGETEAFF	TGTGCCAGCAGCTTGATGGGGGAAACTGAAGCTTTCTTT
TRBD1	TRBV5-4	once	TRBJ1-6	CATYGQDNSPLHF	TGTGCCACCTACGGACAGGATAATTCACCCCTCCACTTT
NA	TRBV13	NA	TRBJ2-1	CASSPGLGPYNEQFF	TGTGCCAGCAGCCCCGGGCTTGGGCCCTACAATGAGCAGTTCTTC
NA	TRBV28	NA	TRBJ1-2	CASSLLGGTNYGYTF	TGTGCCAGCAGTTTATTAGGGGGGACTAACTATGGCTACACCTTC
NA	TRBV16	NA	TRBJ2-3	CASSQGSTDTQYF	TGTGCCAGCAGCCAGGGCTCCACAGATACGCAGTATTTT
NA	TRBV6-5	NA	TRBJ2-5	CASSYGGSETQYF	TGTGCCAGCAGTTACGGGGGTTCAGAGACCCAGTACTTC
NA	TRBV29-1	NA	TRBJ1-5	CSVQGQSNQPQHF	TGCAGCGTCCAAGGACAGAGCAATCAGCCCCAGCATTTT
NA	TRBV5-5	NA	TRBJ1-5	CASSNWGQPQHF	TGTGCCAGCAGCAACTGGGGTCAGCCCCAGCATTTT
TRBD1	TRBV7-9	NA	TRBJ2-7	CASSWGTAYEQYF	TGTGCCAGCAGCTGGGGGACAGCATACGAGCAGTACTTC
TRBD1	TRBV7-2	NA	TRBJ1-6	CASSIVDRASPLHF	TGTGCCAGCAGCATCGTCGACAGGGCTTCACCCCTCCACTTT
TRBD1	TRBV6-4	few	TRBJ2-2	CASSARQGNTGELFF	TGTGCCAGCAGTGCCCGACAGGGGAACACCGGGGAGCTGTTTTTT
NA	TRBV2	NA	TRBJ1-1	CASSERQTNTEAFF	TGTGCCAGCAGTGAAAGACAGACGAACACTGAAGCTTTCTTT
NA	TRBV29-1	NA	TRBJ2-7	CSVATPAEQYF	TGCAGCGTTGCTACCCCCGCCGAGCAGTACTTC
NA	TRBV5-1	NA	TRBJ1-1	CASSLSGLNTEAFF	TGCGCCAGCAGCTTGTCCGGTCTTAACACTGAAGCTTTCTTT
NA	TRBV5-1	NA	TRBJ1-1	CASSFPDRWSEAFF	TGCGCCAGCAGCTTTCCCGACAGGTGGTCTGAAGCTTTCTTT
NA	TRBV25-1	few	TRBJ1-3	CASSNPGVSGNTIYF	TGTGCCAGTTCCAACCCAGGGGTCTCAGGAAACACCATATATTTT
NA	TRBV6-5	NA	TRBJ1-5	CASSLGTSNQPQHF	TGTGCCAGCAGCCTCGGGACAAGCAATCAGCCCCAGCATTTT
TRBD2	TRBV18	NA	TRBJ2-7	CASSPGTSGVYEQYF	TGTGCCAGCTCACCCGGGACTAGCGGGGTCTACGAGCAGTACTTC
NA	TRBV7-2	NA	TRBJ1-2	CASSLLPQALLLYGYTF	TGTGCCAGCAGCTTACTCCCACAGGCCCTATTATTATATGGCTACACCTTC
NA	TRBV29-1	NA	TRBJ2-3	CSVSPRASGTDTQYF	TGCAGCGTTTCCCCCAGGGCGTCCGGCACAGATACGCAGTATTTT
NA	TRBV7-3	once	TRBJ1-2	CASSQRGGTNYGYTF	TGTGCCAGCAGCCAGAGAGGGGGGACTAACTATGGCTACACCTTC